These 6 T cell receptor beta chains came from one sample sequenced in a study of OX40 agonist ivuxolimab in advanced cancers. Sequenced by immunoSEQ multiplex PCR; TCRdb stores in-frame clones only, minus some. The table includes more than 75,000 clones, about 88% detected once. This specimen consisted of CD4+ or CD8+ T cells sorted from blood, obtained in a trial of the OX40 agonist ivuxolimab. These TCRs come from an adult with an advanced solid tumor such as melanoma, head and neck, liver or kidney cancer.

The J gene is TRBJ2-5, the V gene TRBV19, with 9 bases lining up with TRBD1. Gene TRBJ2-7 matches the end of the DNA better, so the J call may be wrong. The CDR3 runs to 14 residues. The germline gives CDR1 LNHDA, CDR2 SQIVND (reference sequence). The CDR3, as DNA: TGTGCCAGTAGTATGACAGGGGGTTTGTACGAGCAGTACTTC. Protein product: CASSMTGGLYEQYF.

Here the CDR3 reads CASSFYRDNEQFF. The CDR3 DNA sequence: TGTGCCAGCAGTTTTTATAGGGACAATGAGCAGTTCTTC. The V call is TRBV27, the J call TRBJ2-1; D gene ambiguous. CDR3 length equals 13 residues. CDR1 and CDR2 (germline): MNHEY, SMNVEV (reference sequence). V was cut by 3 bases and J by 5 bases, with 8 bases left in between.

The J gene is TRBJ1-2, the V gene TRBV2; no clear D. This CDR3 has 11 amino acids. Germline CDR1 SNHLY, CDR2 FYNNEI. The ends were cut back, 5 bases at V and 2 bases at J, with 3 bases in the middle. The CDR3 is CASSRNYGYTF. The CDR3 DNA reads TGTGCCAGCAGTCGAAACTATGGCTACACCTTC.

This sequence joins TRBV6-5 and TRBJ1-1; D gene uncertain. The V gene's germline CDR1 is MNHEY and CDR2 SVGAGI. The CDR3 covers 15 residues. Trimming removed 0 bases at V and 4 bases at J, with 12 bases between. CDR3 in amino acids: CASSYSKGLGTEAFF. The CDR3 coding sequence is TGTGCCAGCAGTTACTCGAAGGGTCTAGGCACTGAAGCTTTCTTT.

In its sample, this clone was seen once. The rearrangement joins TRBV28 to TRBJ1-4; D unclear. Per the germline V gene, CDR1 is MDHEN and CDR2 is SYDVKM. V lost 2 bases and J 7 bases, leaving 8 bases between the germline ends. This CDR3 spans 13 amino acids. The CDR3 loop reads CASSLPRGEKLFF. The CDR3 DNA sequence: TGTGCCAGCAGTTTACCCCGGGGTGAAAAACTGTTTTTT.

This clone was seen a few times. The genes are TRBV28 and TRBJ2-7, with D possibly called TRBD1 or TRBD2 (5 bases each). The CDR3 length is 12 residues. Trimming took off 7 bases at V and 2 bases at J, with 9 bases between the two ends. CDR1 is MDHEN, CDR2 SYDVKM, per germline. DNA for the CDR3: TGTGCCAGCAAGGGACCGACCTACGAGCAGTACTTC. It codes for CASKGPTYEQYF.